These 23 T cell receptor beta chains share one sample of origin, sequenced in a study of technical replicates of blood from several donors. Sequencing was performed with immunoSEQ multiplex PCR; in TCRdb, only in-frame clones are kept and a portion is missing. The data contain 55,000 to 75,000 clones, more than 75% of them singletons. Sequencing was performed on PBMCs. These receptors were taken from a human donor in good health. Some clones in this sample may be carry-over from other donors' samples.

The chain uses TRBV30 and TRBJ1-6, with D maybe TRBD1 (6 bases). The CDR3 covers 13 residues. Trimming cost V 5 bases and J 2 bases, with 7 bases left between them. The germline V gene encodes CDR1 GTSNPN and CDR2 SVGIG (reference sequence). The chain's CDR3 is CAWQGPYNSPLHF. The CDR3 DNA sequence: TGTGCCTGGCAGGGGCCCTATAATTCACCCCTCCACTTT.

This rearrangement joins TRBV6-4 to TRBJ2-1; D ambiguous. CDR1 and CDR2 from the germline V gene are MRHNA and SNTAGT. The CDR3 contains 16 residues. V lost 3 bases, J lost 0 bases, and 12 bases lay in between. The CDR3 sequence is CASSEFLGSSYNEQFF. CDR3 nucleotides: TGTGCCAGCAGTGAGTTTCTCGGTAGCTCCTACAATGAGCAGTTCTTC.

The chain couples TRBV29-1 to TRBJ1-4; 7 nucleotides agree with TRBD1. This CDR3 contains 15 residues. From germline, CDR1 is SQVTM and CDR2 ANQGSEA. V shed 3 bases and J 3 bases; nucleotides not matched to a gene: 7. CDR3 sequence reads: CSVDVRGLPNEKLFF. The CDR3 nucleotides read TGCAGCGTTGACGTCAGGGGGTTACCTAATGAAAAACTGTTTTTT.

The V gene is TRBV7-2, the J gene TRBJ1-3; 7 bases fit TRBD1. The CDR3 is 15 amino acids. Germline V gene sequence: CDR1 SGHTA, CDR2 FQGNSA. J was trimmed by 3 bases and V by 1 base; bases with no gene match: 3. Written as DNA, the CDR3 is TGTGCCAGCAGCTTAGAGACAGGGTTTGGAAACACCATATATTTT. Translation gives CASSLETGFGNTIYF.

The CDR3 region has the DNA TGTGCTAGTGCCTCACGGGGGGTAGGAGATACGCAGTATTTT. It specifies CASASRGVGDTQYF. This chain joins TRBV12-5 and TRBJ2-3; 7 bases fit TRBD2. The germline V gene encodes CDR1 LGHNT and CDR2 FRNRAP. V lost 7 bases and J lost 5; bases outside the gene matches: 9. This CDR3 has 14 residues.

V and J are TRBV27 and TRBJ1-2; 7 bases fit TRBD1. CDR1 MNHEY and CDR2 SMNVEV come from the germline V gene (reference sequence). The CDR3 contains 15 residues. J gave up 2 bases and V 3 bases, and 6 bases lay outside the gene matches. The CDR3 here is CASSFSRTGNYGYTF. In DNA form, the CDR3 reads TGTGCCAGCAGTTTTTCTCGGACAGGAAACTATGGCTACACCTTC.

The chain uses TRBV7-9 and TRBJ2-7; a weak D match, TRBD1 (5 bases). CDR1 is SEHNR and CDR2 is FQNEAQ in the germline V gene (reference sequence). Trimming removed 3 bases from V and 0 bases from J, with 12 bases in between. The CDR3 is 15 residues long. CDR3 protein: CASSFIGASSYEQYF. CDR3 bases: TGTGCCAGCAGCTTTATAGGGGCTAGCTCCTACGAGCAGTACTTC.

V is TRBV2 and J is TRBJ2-1; the D gene is possibly TRBD2 (5 bases). Germline V CDR1 and CDR2: SNHLY, FYNNEI. Trimming removed 11 bases from V and 1 base from J, with 15 bases in between. The CDR3 sequence is 14 residues long. Written as DNA, the CDR3 is TGTGCCTGCCTCCCCGGGGTGTCCTACAATGAGCAGTTCTTC. It specifies CACLPGVSYNEQFF.

The gene calls are TRBV23-1 and TRBJ2-7; D might be TRBD2 (5 bases). TRBV23-1 is filed as an ORF, its function uncertain. The V end was cut by 0 bases, the J end by 2 bases, with 14 bases between. This CDR3 is 16 amino acids long. The CDR3 DNA is TGCGCCAGCAGTCAATCCCCACTAGTACACCCCTACGAGCAGTACTTC. Translating it yields CASSQSPLVHPYEQYF.

The rearrangement uses TRBV18 and TRBJ2-7; D is perhaps TRBD2 (6 bases). V lost 2 bases, J lost 6 bases, and 11 bases lay in between. This CDR3 region has 13 residues. Germline CDR1 and CDR2: KGHSH and LQKENI. For the CDR3, the DNA is TGTGCCAGCTCACCAGGGACTTATCGCGAGCAGTACTTC. Amino acid sequence: CASSPGTYREQYF.

This clone was recorded once. This chain connects TRBV11-2 to TRBJ2-1; 8 bases agree with TRBD2. V was clipped by 1 base and J by 2 bases; unmatched bases: 1. Per germline, CDR1 SGHAT and CDR2 FQNNGV. The CDR3 runs to 15 residues. CDR3 amino acids: CASSLGRGAYNEQFF. For the CDR3, the DNA is TGTGCCAGCAGCTTAGGGCGGGGGGCCTACAATGAGCAGTTCTTC.

The V call is TRBV7-2, the J call TRBJ2-5, with 15 bases matching TRBD2. Germline assignment: CDR1 SGHTA and CDR2 FQGNSA. Trimming took 6 bases from V and 2 from J; bases not matched to a gene: 4. CDR3 size: 16 residues. CDR3 DNA sequence: TGTGCCAGCAGGGCCGGACTAGCGGGGGGGCAAGAGACCCAGTACTTC. Encoded protein: CASRAGLAGGQETQYF.

The chain recombines TRBV5-6 with TRBJ2-1, with D possibly matching TRBD2 (6 bases). CDR3 length equals 12 residues. Germline V gives CDR1 SGHDT, CDR2 YYEEEE. V dropped 6 bases and J dropped 5 bases, with 9 bases sitting between them. CDR3 sequence (DNA): TGTGCCAGCATCAAGCGGGACAATGAGCAGTTCTTC. Amino acids: CASIKRDNEQFF. Looking up the rest from reference TRBV5-6 and TRBJ2-1 gives the full variable domain: DAGVTQSPTHLIKTRGQQVTLRCSPKSGHDTVSWYQQALGQGPQFIFQYYEEEERQRGNFPDRFSGHQFPNYSSELNVNALLLGDSALYLCASIKRDNEQFFGPGTRLTVL.

The rearrangement uses TRBV5-6 and TRBJ2-6; D call uncertain. CDR1 SGHDT and CDR2 YYEEEE come from the germline V gene. Trimming removed 3 bases at V and 1 base at J, with 11 bases between. CDR3 length: 16 residues. CDR3 loop: CASSSLALSGANVLTF. CDR3 sequence (DNA): TGTGCCAGCAGCTCCCTGGCCCTTTCTGGGGCCAACGTCCTGACTTTC.

The chain is built from TRBV5-4 and TRBJ2-5; weak D call: TRBD2 (5 bases). Germline V gene lookup returns CDR1 SGHNT and CDR2 YYREEE (reference sequence). Trimming removed 3 bases at V and 3 bases at J, with 9 bases between. The length of the CDR3 is 13 residues. For the CDR3, the DNA is TGTGCCAGCAGCTCGGGATTCAAAGAGACCCAGTACTTC. Its translation is CASSSGFKETQYF.

Only a few counts were recorded for this clone. This chain joins TRBV5-1 and TRBJ1-2, with D uncertain. CDR1 and CDR2 from the germline V gene are SGHRS and YFSETQ. This CDR3 spans 14 amino acids. Trimming left V 0 bases short and J 8 bases short, with 14 bases between. The CDR3 DNA is TGCGCCAGCAGCTTGGGAGGCGCTTCAAGGGGCTACACCTTC. This gives the protein CASSLGGASRGYTF.

This clone was recorded a few times. This chain connects TRBV6-5 to TRBJ2-4; 7 positions agree with TRBD2. This CDR3 is built from 13 residues. The junction had 5 bases not matched to a gene; V was cut back by 8 bases and J by 4 bases. In germline, CDR1 is MNHEY, CDR2 SVGAGI. CDR3: CASGGGNKNIQYF. The CDR3 DNA is TGTGCCAGCGGGGGGGGGAATAAAAACATTCAGTACTTC.

The gene calls are TRBV6-5 and TRBJ2-2; 9 bases are a match to TRBD1. The CDR3 spans 12 residues. The junction had 8 bases not matched to a gene; V was cut back by 6 bases and J by 15 bases. Germline-derived CDR1 and CDR2 are MNHEY and SVGAGI. The CDR3 region is CASSFGTGKMFF. The CDR3 DNA is TGTGCCAGCAGCTTCGGGACAGGGAAGATGTTTTTT.

The rearrangement links TRBV18 to TRBJ1-2; D is ambiguous. The CDR3 is 12 amino acids. In germline, CDR1 is KGHSH, CDR2 LQKENI. V was trimmed by 1 base and J by 8 bases, leaving 8 bases between them. The CDR3 here is CASSPQARGYTF. DNA of the CDR3: TGTGCCAGCTCACCACAGGCGCGGGGCTACACCTTC.

The V and J genes are TRBV9 and TRBJ2-5; 8 positions agree with TRBD2. The CDR3 runs 14 residues. In germline, CDR1 is SGDLS, CDR2 YYNGEE. Trimming took 3 bases from V and 4 from J; bases not matched to a gene: 5. CDR3 sequence: CASSAGTSPETQYF. For the CDR3, the DNA is TGTGCCAGCAGCGCCGGGACTAGTCCAGAGACCCAGTACTTC. Combining the CDR3 with reference TRBV9 and TRBJ2-5 gives the whole variable domain DSGVTQTPKHLITATGQRVTLRCSPRSGDLSVYWYQQSLDQGLQFLIQYYNGEERAKGNILERFSAQQFPDLHSELNLSSLELGDSALYFCASSAGTSPETQYFGPGTRLLVL.

This clone came up once. The V gene is TRBV5-6, the J gene TRBJ1-5, with 7 bases identical to TRBD1. The junction had 4 bases not matched to a gene; V was cut back by 3 bases and J by 7 bases. This CDR3 has 13 residues. Germline lookup yields CDR1 SGHDT and CDR2 YYEEEE. The CDR3 protein is CASSWGRGQPQHF. CDR3 DNA: TGTGCCAGCAGCTGGGGCAGGGGGCAGCCCCAGCATTTT.

The chain uses TRBV7-3 and TRBJ2-1; D is undetermined. Trimming took off 1 base at V and 5 bases at J, with 6 bases between the two ends. There are 13 residues in the CDR3. Per germline, CDR1 SGHTA and CDR2 FQGTGA. CDR3 residues: CASSLMSDNEQFF. CDR3 DNA: TGTGCCAGCAGCTTAATGTCCGACAATGAGCAGTTCTTC.

The CDR3 spells CASSQDRGRASNTGELFF. DNA for the CDR3: TGCGCCAGCAGCCAAGATCGCGGGAGGGCCTCAAACACCGGGGAGCTGTTTTTT. The rearrangement links TRBV4-3 to TRBJ2-2; 9 nucleotides agree with TRBD2. The J segment lost 2 bases and the V segment lost 0 bases, leaving 7 bases of the junction unmatched. The germline CDR1 and CDR2 sequences are LGHNA and YSLEER. This CDR3 comprises 18 residues.